The table lists the clone carrying this T cell receptor beta chain with a count of one. This sample stems from a study of blood T cell repertoires in COVID-19. TCRdb's copy holds only in-frame clones and misses some; the assay was immunoSEQ multiplex PCR. The sample holds around 170,000 clones, 70% to 90% seen once. Sequencing was carried out using peripheral blood. The TCR sequence derives from a woman aged 25-40 years with active or convalescent COVID-19.

The DNA of the CDR3 is TGTGCCAGCAGTTTACGAGTCGGCTCTGGAAACACCATATATTTT. This sequence encodes CASSLRVGSGNTIYF. The gene calls are TRBV6-6 and TRBJ1-3; D is uncertain. Per germline, CDR1 MNHNY and CDR2 SVGAGI (reference sequence). Trimming stripped 4 bases from V and 0 bases from J, with 10 bases between. This CDR3 comprises 15 residues.